This T cell receptor beta chain came from a study of Graves' ophthalmopathy and Graves' hyperthyroidism. Study-wide findings and caveats: The model flagged ophthalmopathy progression at around 70% sensitivity and 72% to 75% specificity. Most thyroid clonotypes expanded beyond 0.001 frequency were also found in blood.

The table lists this clonotype with many counts. The target antigen is unknown. Amplification of TCR beta CDR3 regions used RNA transcripts. After a first-round RT-PCR with HTBI primers, a second-round multiplex PCR was run. Via MiXCR, TCRdb re-called the multiplex PCR reads, giving one row per CDR3 protein. In the table there are around 1.1 million distinct CDR3 sequences, less than 45% of which are singletons. This CDR3 contains 15 residues. J gave up 7 bases and V 6 bases, and 9 bases lay outside the gene matches. Germline loops: CDR1 SGHVS, CDR2 FNYEAQ. This receptor was identified in an adult man with Graves' hyperthyroidism. The gene calls are TRBV7-6 and TRBJ1-6, with 7 bases that match TRBD1. Sequenced material: peripheral blood or thyroid tissue (not recorded which). The DNA for the CDR3 is TGTGCCAGCAGTAGAACAGGGGCTGTGAATTCACCCCTCCACTTT. Translation gives CASSRTGAVNSPLHF.